A single TCR beta chain is shown here with its context. The data derive from a study of blood T cell repertoires in COVID-19. Overall study: The origin of the acute and convalescent COVID-19 samples was the United States, Italy and Spain.

V lost 4 bases and J 4 bases, leaving 17 bases between the germline ends. Germline V lookup: CDR1 LNHDA, CDR2 SQIVND (reference sequence). This CDR3 region has 17 residues. Individuals drawn from some 25 US areas were roughly 18 to 89 years old. Cohort 3 donors counted as recovered after two negative PCRs, clearance, or resolved symptoms. Authors' processing steps: Counts of nucleated cells, estimated from reference gene primer amplification, were obtained. Only in-frame clones appear in the TCRdb table, and some are missing; sequencing was by immunoSEQ multiplex PCR. The V and J calls and clone size are taken from that table; D and trimming were inferred from the DNA. The sample has 200,000 or so clones; about 80% are singletons.

This receptor was taken from a man aged 40-50 years who had recovered from COVID-19. Input material: PBMCs or T cells enriched from blood (not recorded which). This chain uses TRBV19 with TRBJ1-6; perhaps TRBD1 as D (5 bases). CDR3 residues: CASSSNSGENYNSPLHF. The CDR3 DNA is TGTGCCAGTAGTAGTAACTCGGGGGAGAATTATAATTCACCCCTCCACTTT.